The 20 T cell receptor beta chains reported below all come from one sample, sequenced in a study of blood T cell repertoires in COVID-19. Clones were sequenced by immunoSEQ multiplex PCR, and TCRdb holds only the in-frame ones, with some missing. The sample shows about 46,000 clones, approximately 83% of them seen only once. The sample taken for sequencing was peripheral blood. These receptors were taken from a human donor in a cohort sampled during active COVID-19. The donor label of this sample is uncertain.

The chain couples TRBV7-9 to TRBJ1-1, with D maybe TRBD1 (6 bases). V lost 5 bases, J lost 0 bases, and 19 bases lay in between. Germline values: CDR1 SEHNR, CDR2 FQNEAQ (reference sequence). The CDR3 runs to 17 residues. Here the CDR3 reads CASSATRGSPMNTEAFF. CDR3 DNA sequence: TGTGCCAGCAGCGCTACCAGGGGAAGTCCGATGAACACTGAAGCTTTCTTT.

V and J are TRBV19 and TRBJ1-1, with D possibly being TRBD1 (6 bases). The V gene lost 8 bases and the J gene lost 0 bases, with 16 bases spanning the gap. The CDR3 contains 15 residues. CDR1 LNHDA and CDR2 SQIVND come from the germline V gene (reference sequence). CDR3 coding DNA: TGTGCCAGTCTCACGGGGGGCAGCATGAACACTGAAGCTTTCTTT. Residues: CASLTGGSMNTEAFF.

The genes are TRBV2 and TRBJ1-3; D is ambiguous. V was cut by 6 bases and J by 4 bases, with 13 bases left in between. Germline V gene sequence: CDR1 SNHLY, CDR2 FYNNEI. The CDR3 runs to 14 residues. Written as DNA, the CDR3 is TGTGCCAGCAGGGAGACCCCTGGGGGAAACACCATATATTTT. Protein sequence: CASRETPGGNTIYF.

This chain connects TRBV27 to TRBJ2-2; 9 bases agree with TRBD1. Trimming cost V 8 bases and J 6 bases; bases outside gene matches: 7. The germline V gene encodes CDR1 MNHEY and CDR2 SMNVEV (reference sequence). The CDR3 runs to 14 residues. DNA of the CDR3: TGTGCCAGCCGCAGGGACAGGGTTGCCGGGGAGCTGTTTTTT. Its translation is CASRRDRVAGELFF.

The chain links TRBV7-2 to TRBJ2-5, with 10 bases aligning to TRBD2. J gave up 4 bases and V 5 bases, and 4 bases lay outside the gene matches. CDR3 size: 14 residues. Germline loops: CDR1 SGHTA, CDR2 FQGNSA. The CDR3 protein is CASSAGLALETQYF. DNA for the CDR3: TGTGCCAGCAGCGCGGGACTAGCGTTAGAGACCCAGTACTTC. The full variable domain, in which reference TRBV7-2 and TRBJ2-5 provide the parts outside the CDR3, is GAGVSQSPSNKVTEKGKDVELRCDPISGHTALYWYRQSLGQGLEFLIYFQGNSAPDKSGLPSDRFSAERTGGSVSTLTIQRTQQEDSAVYLCASSAGLALETQYFGPGTRLLVL.

The CDR3 loop is CASSLVGGADQPQHF. DNA for the CDR3: TGTGCCAGCAGCTTAGTGGGGGGGGCCGATCAGCCCCAGCATTTT. The rearrangement joins TRBV7-9 to TRBJ1-5; D may be TRBD1 (6 bases). The CDR3 runs 15 residues. Germline CDR1 and CDR2: SEHNR and FQNEAQ (reference sequence). V gave up 1 base and J gave up 5 bases, with 12 bases separating them.

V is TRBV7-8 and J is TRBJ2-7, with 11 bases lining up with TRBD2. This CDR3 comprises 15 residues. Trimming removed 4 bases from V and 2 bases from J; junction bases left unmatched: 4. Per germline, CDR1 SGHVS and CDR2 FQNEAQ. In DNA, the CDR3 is TGTGCCAGCAGCTCGGTAGCGGGGGGGCCCTACGAGCAGTACTTC. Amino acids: CASSSVAGGPYEQYF.

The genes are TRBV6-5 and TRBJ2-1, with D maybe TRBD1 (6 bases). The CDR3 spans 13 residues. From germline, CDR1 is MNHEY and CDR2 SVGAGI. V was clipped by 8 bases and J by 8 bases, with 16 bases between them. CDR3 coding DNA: TGTGCCAGCCAGGGGACACCCTGGGATGAGCAGTTCTTC. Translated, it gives CASQGTPWDEQFF.

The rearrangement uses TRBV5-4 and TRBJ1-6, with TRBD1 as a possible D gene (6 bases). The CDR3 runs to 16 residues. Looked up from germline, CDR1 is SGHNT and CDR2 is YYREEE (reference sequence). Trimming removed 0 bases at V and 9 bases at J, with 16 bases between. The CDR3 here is CASSLAYPGGPSPLHF. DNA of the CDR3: TGTGCCAGCAGCTTGGCGTACCCCGGGGGGCCTTCACCCCTCCACTTT.

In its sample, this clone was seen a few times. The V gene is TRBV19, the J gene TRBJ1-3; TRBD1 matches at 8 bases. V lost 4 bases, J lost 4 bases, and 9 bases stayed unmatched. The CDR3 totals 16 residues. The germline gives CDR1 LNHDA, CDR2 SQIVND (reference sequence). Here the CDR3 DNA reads TGTGCCAGTAGTACCCCCGGACAGGGTCCGGGAAACACCATATATTTT. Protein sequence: CASSTPGQGPGNTIYF.

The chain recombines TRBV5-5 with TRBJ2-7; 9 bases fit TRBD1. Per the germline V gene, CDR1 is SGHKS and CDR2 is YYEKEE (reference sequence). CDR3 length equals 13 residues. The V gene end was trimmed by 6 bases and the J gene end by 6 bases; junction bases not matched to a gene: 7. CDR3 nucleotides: TGTGCCAGCACCCGGGGACAGGGTAGCGAGCAGTACTTC. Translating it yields CASTRGQGSEQYF. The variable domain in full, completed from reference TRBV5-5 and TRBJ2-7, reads DAGVTQSPTHLIKTRGQQVTLRCSPISGHKSVSWYQQVLGQGPQFIFQYYEKEERGRGNFPDRFSARQFPNYSSELNVNALLLGDSALYLCASTRGQGSEQYFGPGTRLTVT.

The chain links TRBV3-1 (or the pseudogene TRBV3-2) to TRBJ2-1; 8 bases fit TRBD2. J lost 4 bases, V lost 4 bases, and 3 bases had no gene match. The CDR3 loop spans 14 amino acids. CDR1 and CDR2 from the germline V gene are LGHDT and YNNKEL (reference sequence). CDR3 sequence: CASSPERGYNEQFF. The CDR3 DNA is TGTGCCAGCAGCCCGGAGCGGGGGTACAATGAGCAGTTCTTC.

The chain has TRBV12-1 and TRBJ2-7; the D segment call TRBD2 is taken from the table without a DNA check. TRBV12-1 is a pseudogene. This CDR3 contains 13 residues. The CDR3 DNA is TGTGCCAGCAGCTTTGGAGGATCCTACGAGCAGTACTTC. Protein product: CASSFGGSYEQYF.

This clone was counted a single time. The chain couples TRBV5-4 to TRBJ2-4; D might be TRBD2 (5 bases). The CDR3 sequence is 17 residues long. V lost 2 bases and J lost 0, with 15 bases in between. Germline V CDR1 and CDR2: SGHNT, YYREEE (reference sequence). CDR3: CASSFGGRPLAKNIQYF. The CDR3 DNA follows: TGTGCCAGCAGCTTCGGTGGGAGACCTCTAGCCAAAAACATTCAGTACTTC.

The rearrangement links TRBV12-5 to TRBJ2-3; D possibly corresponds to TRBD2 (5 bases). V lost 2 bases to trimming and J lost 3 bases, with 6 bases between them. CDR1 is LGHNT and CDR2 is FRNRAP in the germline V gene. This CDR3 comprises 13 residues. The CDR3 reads CASGLPGTDTQYF. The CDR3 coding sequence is TGTGCTAGTGGTTTGCCGGGGACAGATACGCAGTATTTT.

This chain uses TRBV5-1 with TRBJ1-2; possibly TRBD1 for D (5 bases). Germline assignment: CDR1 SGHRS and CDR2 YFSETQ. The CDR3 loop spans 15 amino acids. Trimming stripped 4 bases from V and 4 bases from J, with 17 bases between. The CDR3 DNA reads TGCGCCAGCAGCCCGGATGGGGAGGGGAGCTATGGCTACACCTTC. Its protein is CASSPDGEGSYGYTF.

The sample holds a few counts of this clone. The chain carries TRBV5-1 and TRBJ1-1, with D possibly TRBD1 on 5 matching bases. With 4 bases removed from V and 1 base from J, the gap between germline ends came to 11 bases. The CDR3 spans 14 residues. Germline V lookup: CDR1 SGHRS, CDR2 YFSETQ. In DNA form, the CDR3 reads TGCGCCAGCAGCGGTAGGGGTAAGAACACTGAAGCTTTCTTT. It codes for CASSGRGKNTEAFF.

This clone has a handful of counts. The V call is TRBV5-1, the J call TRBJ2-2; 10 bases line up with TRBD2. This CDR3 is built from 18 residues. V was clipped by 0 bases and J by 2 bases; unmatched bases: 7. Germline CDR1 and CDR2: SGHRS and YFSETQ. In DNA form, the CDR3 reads TGCGCCAGCAGCTTGGCCCAGCGGGGGGGCTTAAACACCGGGGAGCTGTTTTTT. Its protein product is CASSLAQRGGLNTGELFF.

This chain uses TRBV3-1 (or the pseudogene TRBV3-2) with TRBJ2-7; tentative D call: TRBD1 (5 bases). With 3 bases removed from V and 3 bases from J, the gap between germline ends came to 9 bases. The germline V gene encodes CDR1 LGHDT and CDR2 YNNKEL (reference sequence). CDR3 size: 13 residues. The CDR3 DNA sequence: TGTGCCAGCAGCCACCACAGGAGCTACGAGCAGTACTTC. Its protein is CASSHHRSYEQYF.

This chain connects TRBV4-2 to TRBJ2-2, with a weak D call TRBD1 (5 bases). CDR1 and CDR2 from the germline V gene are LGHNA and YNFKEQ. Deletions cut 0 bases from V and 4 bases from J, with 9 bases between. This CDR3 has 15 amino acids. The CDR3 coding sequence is TGTGCCAGCAGCCAAGACAGGGTTGGCACCGGGGAGCTGTTTTTT. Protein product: CASSQDRVGTGELFF.